This paragraph covers one TCR beta chain sequence. As yet, its antigen is unknown. The sample originates from a study of CD8+ T cells in alopecia areata. Study-level points and caveats: Within the top 100, expanded CD8+ clones significantly decreased with tofacitinib, as did scalp clonality. Affected scalp, especially in alopecia totalis/universalis, had a higher clonality than normal scalp did.

Noted treatment: oral pan-JAK inhibitor, 5-10 mg twice daily. RNA extraction was followed by reverse transcription into cDNA, which acted as the sequencing template. TCRdb keeps only in-frame clones here, not all; method: immunoSEQ multiplex PCR. There are about 210,000 clones in the sample; around 66% occur only once, and 0.95% to 1.5% lies in the top ten. This sample comprised CD4+ T cells sorted from blood, obtained at week 44, from a patient treated with tofacitinib. The source is a human donor with alopecia areata.

Here the CDR3 DNA reads TGTGCCACCAGCAGAGGACAGGGGGGAGATTCACCCCTCCACTTT. The encoded protein is CATSRGQGGDSPLHF. V usage is TRBV15 and J usage is TRBJ1-6; 9 bases are a match to TRBD1. With 1 base clipped from V and 8 bases from J, the junction kept 3 bases outside the gene matches. The CDR3 has 15 amino acids. The germline V gene has CDR1 LNHNV and CDR2 YYDKDF (reference sequence).